A selection of T cell receptor beta chains follows, all from one sample in a study of regulatory T cells in long-lasting Graves disease. TCRdb fed the multiplex PCR reads into MiXCR, producing one record per CDR3 protein. The sample has 400,000 to 500,000 distinct CDR3 sequences, around 17% seen once; the top ten hold 20% to 25%. These data also featured in a second study, about T cells in Graves' hyperthyroidism and ophthalmopathy.

The specimen comprised peripheral blood mononuclear cells (PBMCs), sampled at new diagnosis, from a patient treated with antithyroid drugs. The source is a woman between 18 and 29 years old with Graves disease. The CDR3 runs from the conserved cysteine through the conserved F or W.

v_gene: TRBV7-2
j_gene: TRBJ2-1
len: 19
CDR3aa: CASSYLPGAGTSGRNEQFF

v_gene: TRBV6-2/TRBV6-3
j_gene: TRBJ2-2
len: 17
CDR3aa: CASSPRRSGMNTGELFF

v_gene: TRBV7-9
j_gene: TRBJ2-3
len: 15
CDR3aa: CASSLGGPIADTQYF

v_gene: TRBV7-2
j_gene: TRBJ2-3
len: 14
CDR3aa: CASSISGAGDTQYF

v_gene: TRBV28
j_gene: TRBJ2-1
len: 15
CDR3aa: CASSSLAGVRNEQFF

v_gene: TRBV6-2/TRBV6-3
j_gene: TRBJ2-7
len: 13
CDR3aa: CASSYSSSYEQYF

v_gene: TRBV6-5
j_gene: TRBJ2-1
len: 14
CDR3aa: CASSYRGLSNEQFF

v_gene: TRBV20-1
j_gene: TRBJ1-2
len: 14
CDR3aa: CSAKTGTLNYGYTF

v_gene: TRBV28
j_gene: TRBJ1-2
len: 16
CDR3aa: CASSLPSEGGNYGYTF

v_gene: TRBV5-1
j_gene: TRBJ2-2
len: 12
CDR3aa: CASSRSNGELFF

v_gene: TRBV20-1
j_gene: TRBJ2-7
len: 15
CDR3aa: CSAWRTGLAVDEQYF

v_gene: TRBV14
j_gene: TRBJ1-1
len: 14
CDR3aa: CASSPGHEGTEAFF

v_gene: TRBV27
j_gene: TRBJ2-7
len: 14
CDR3aa: CASRLRLAAYEQYF

v_gene: TRBV12-3/TRBV12-4
j_gene: TRBJ2-7
len: 19
CDR3aa: CASSLIFAGLAGGNYEQYF

v_gene: TRBV12-3/TRBV12-4
j_gene: TRBJ2-2
len: 14
CDR3aa: CASMPGRRTGELFF

v_gene: TRBV20-1
j_gene: TRBJ2-7
len: 13
CDR3aa: CSARVDSSYEQYF

v_gene: TRBV10-3
j_gene: TRBJ1-5
len: 15
CDR3aa: CAITEDRVVNQPQHF

v_gene: TRBV28
j_gene: TRBJ1-2
len: 15
CDR3aa: CASSPQVYTNYGYTF

v_gene: TRBV24-1
j_gene: TRBJ2-1
len: 19
CDR3aa: CATSDPLWLAGAVYNEQFF

v_gene: TRBV19
j_gene: TRBJ2-1
len: 15
CDR3aa: CASSRAGPLYNEQFF

v_gene: TRBV29-1
j_gene: TRBJ2-1
len: 15
CDR3aa: CSVVASESHYRQQFF

v_gene: TRBV11-2
j_gene: TRBJ2-7
len: 15
CDR3aa: CASSRGDSNSYEQYF

v_gene: TRBV6-2/TRBV6-3
j_gene: TRBJ2-7
len: 16
CDR3aa: CASRLYWDRGSYEQYF

v_gene: TRBV6-1
j_gene: TRBJ1-2
len: 11
CDR3aa: CTSSAGLDYTF

v_gene: TRBV20-1
j_gene: TRBJ2-1
len: 16
CDR3aa: CSARERLAGVYNEQFF

v_gene: TRBV19
j_gene: TRBJ2-1
len: 13
CDR3aa: CASSILMGNEQFF

v_gene: TRBV12-3/TRBV12-4
j_gene: TRBJ2-7
len: 17
CDR3aa: CASSVELAGGPSGEQYF

v_gene: TRBV2
j_gene: TRBJ2-7
len: 15
CDR3aa: CASIATSGRAGEQYF

v_gene: TRBV24-1
j_gene: TRBJ2-5
len: 15
CDR3aa: CATSDGGRDQETQYF

v_gene: TRBV7-2
j_gene: TRBJ2-1
len: 15
CDR3aa: CASSLEGTNYNEQFF

v_gene: TRBV30
j_gene: TRBJ2-2
len: 11
CDR3aa: CAWDVPGELFF

v_gene: TRBV4-1
j_gene: TRBJ2-3
len: 15
CDR3aa: CASSQETGGADTQYF